These 22 T cell receptor beta chains were sequenced from one sample in a study of shared clonotypes between healthy human individuals. Produced via immunoSEQ multiplex PCR; TCRdb's table is partial and in-frame only. The table has approximately 95,000 clones, under 70% seen once. Material: memory CD8+ T cells sorted from blood. Regarding subset: CD45RO+ cells pooled with CCR7-negative TemRA cells. The receptor source for this set is a man aged 25 to 40 in good health.

V gene TRBV19 combines with J gene TRBJ1-4; perhaps TRBD1 as D (5 bases). V was cut by 6 bases and J by 4 bases, with 15 bases left in between. Germline CDR1 reads LNHDA; CDR2 reads SQIVND (reference sequence). The CDR3 sequence is 15 residues long. The CDR3 DNA reads TGTGCCAGTAGCCGAACAGGCTGGGGTAATGAAAAACTGTTTTTT. Translation gives CASSRTGWGNEKLFF.

Of note for this clone: The sample has other DNA sequences that encode this CDR3 too. The chain couples TRBV18 to TRBJ1-1; TRBD1 matches 9 bases. The germline gives CDR1 KGHSH, CDR2 LQKENI. The CDR3 spans 14 residues. V trimming: 6 bases; J trimming: 1 base; junction bases outside the gene matches: 3. The DNA for the CDR3 is TGTGCCAGCTCGCCGACAGGGGGGAACACTGAAGCTTTCTTT. Translation gives CASSPTGGNTEAFF.

The chain uses TRBV2 and TRBJ1-5; D is possibly TRBD1 (5 bases). This CDR3 has 16 residues. Trimming shortened V by 1 base and J by 2 bases, and 12 bases separated the two germline ends. Germline-derived CDR1 and CDR2 are SNHLY and FYNNEI. The CDR3 loop is CASSEVPRDGNQPQHF. In DNA form, the CDR3 reads TGTGCCAGCAGTGAAGTACCCCGGGACGGCAATCAGCCCCAGCATTTT.

The rearrangement joins TRBV2 to TRBJ2-5; 10 bases are shared with TRBD1. CDR3 size: 15 residues. The ends lost 6 bases at V and 3 bases at J; junction bases unmatched: 7. In germline, CDR1 is SNHLY, CDR2 FYNNEI. The CDR3 here is CASSHAGQGEETQYF. The CDR3 DNA sequence: TGTGCCAGCAGCCACGCTGGACAGGGGGAAGAGACCCAGTACTTC. The variable domain in full, with the rest retrieved from reference TRBV2 and TRBJ2-5, is EPEVTQTPSHQVTQMGQEVILRCVPISNHLYFYWYRQILGQKVEFLVSFYNNEISEKSEIFDDQFSVERPDGSNFTLKIRSTKLEDSAMYFCASSHAGQGEETQYFGPGTRLLVL.

The chain combines TRBV11-2 with TRBJ1-2; no definite D call. V was shortened by 6 bases and J by 6 bases, with 8 bases between the two germline ends. The CDR3 has 11 amino acids. CDR1 and CDR2 (germline): SGHAT, FQNNGV. This CDR3 reads CASRPDHGYTF. As DNA, the CDR3 is TGTGCCAGCAGACCGGATCATGGCTACACCTTC. Full variable domain (rest looked up from reference TRBV11-2 and TRBJ1-2): EAGVAQSPRYKIIEKRQSVAFWCNPISGHATLYWYQQILGQGPKLLIQFQNNGVVDDSQLPKDRFSAERLKGVDSTLKIQPAKLEDSAVYLCASRPDHGYTFGSGTRLTVV.

The chain employs TRBV5-1 and TRBJ1-2; possibly TRBD1 for D (6 bases). From germline, CDR1 is SGHRS and CDR2 YFSETQ. The CDR3 sequence is 14 residues long. The ends were cut back, 4 bases at V and 3 bases at J, with 13 bases in the middle. The DNA for the CDR3 is TGCGCCAGCAGCCCCTGGACAGCCTACTATGGCTACACCTTC. The encoded protein is CASSPWTAYYGYTF. The variable domain in full, completed from reference TRBV5-1 and TRBJ1-2, reads KAGVTQTPRYLIKTRGQQVTLSCSPISGHRSVSWYQQTPGQGLQFLFEYFSETQRNKGNFPGRFSGRQFSNSRSEMNVSTLELGDSALYLCASSPWTAYYGYTFGSGTRLTVV.

This chain links TRBV30 with TRBJ2-7, with a tentative D call TRBD2 (6 bases). Germline values: CDR1 GTSNPN, CDR2 SVGIG (reference sequence). Trimming took 3 bases from V and 5 from J, leaving 20 bases between them. This CDR3 contains 15 residues. CDR3 coding DNA: TGTGCCTGGAGCCCTCAGGCGGGAATTTTCCACGAGCAGTACTTC. Its protein is CAWSPQAGIFHEQYF.

This clone was observed a handful of times. The chain carries TRBV28 and TRBJ2-1; 8 bases align to TRBD2. CDR1 and CDR2 (germline): MDHEN, SYDVKM. There are 14 residues in the CDR3. The ends lost 5 bases at V and 6 bases at J; junction bases unmatched: 6. CDR3: CASSPTSGSNEQFF. The DNA for the CDR3 is TGTGCCAGCAGTCCTACTAGCGGAAGCAATGAGCAGTTCTTC.

This chain uses TRBV4-3 with TRBJ1-4; D unclear. V was clipped by 4 bases and J by 2 bases, with 5 bases between them. The CDR3 has 13 amino acids. In germline, CDR1 is LGHNA, CDR2 YSLEER. Here the CDR3 reads CASSPGTNEKLFF. CDR3 DNA sequence: TGCGCCAGCAGCCCCGGGACTAATGAAAAACTGTTTTTT.

The chain uses TRBV28 and TRBJ2-7; no reliable D call. V was shortened by 6 bases and J by 3 bases, with 3 bases between the two germline ends. The CDR3 extends over 10 amino acids. The germline V gene encodes CDR1 MDHEN and CDR2 SYDVKM. CDR3 region: CASSHYEQYF. The CDR3 nucleotides read TGTGCCAGCAGCCACTACGAGCAGTACTTC.

This chain links TRBV30 with TRBJ1-2; D remains ambiguous. Germline CDR1 is GTSNPN and CDR2 is SVGIG (reference sequence). V shed 2 bases and J shed 1 base, with 8 bases lying between them. The CDR3 extends over 13 amino acids. The chain's CDR3 is CAWSRGLNYGYTF. The DNA for the CDR3 is TGTGCCTGGAGTAGAGGACTTAACTATGGCTACACCTTC.

This rearrangement joins TRBV14 to TRBJ2-7; 7 bases are a match to TRBD1. This CDR3 comprises 15 residues. After removal of 2 bases from V and 4 bases from J, the junction contained 8 bases not matched to a gene. Looked up from germline, CDR1 is SGHDN and CDR2 is FVKESK. CDR3 protein: CASSQRSGGIYEQYF. CDR3 coding DNA: TGTGCCAGCAGCCAAAGATCAGGGGGTATATACGAGCAGTACTTC.

The J gene is TRBJ2-4, the V gene TRBV4-3; tentatively, D is TRBD1 (6 bases). The germline V gene encodes CDR1 LGHNA and CDR2 YSLEER. V lost 0 bases to trimming and J lost 12 bases, with 18 bases between them. The CDR3 is made up of 15 amino acids. CDR3 in amino acids: CASSQDRGSGVTQYF. The CDR3 nucleotides read TGCGCCAGCAGCCAAGATAGAGGATCAGGGGTGACTCAGTACTTC.

This CDR3 reads CASSLKFFPAGNNEQYF. CDR3 bases: TGTGCCAGCAGCTTAAAATTCTTTCCGGCAGGGAACAACGAGCAGTACTTC. The rearrangement uses TRBV7-8 and TRBJ2-7; a possible D gene is TRBD1 (5 bases). Germline V gene data show CDR1 as SGHVS and CDR2 as FQNEAQ. V lost 2 bases and J 5 bases, leaving 22 bases between the germline ends. The CDR3 consists of 17 residues.

V gene TRBV7-8 combines with J gene TRBJ1-3; D uncertain. CDR1 and CDR2 from the germline V gene are SGHVS and FQNEAQ. The CDR3 has 14 residues. V was cut by 5 bases and J by 4 bases, with 12 bases left in between. CDR3 region: CASSPPTQGNTIYF. The CDR3 region has the DNA TGTGCCAGCAGCCCCCCGACGCAAGGAAACACCATATATTTT.

The chain couples TRBV6-1 to TRBJ2-1, with D possibly being TRBD1 (6 bases). Germline V gene data show CDR1 as MNHNS and CDR2 as SASEGT. Trimming stripped 4 bases from V and 9 bases from J, with 16 bases between. The CDR3 extends over 14 amino acids. CDR3 sequence (DNA): TGTGCCAGCAGTGGAGATAGGGGGACGGGTGAGCAGTTCTTC. It encodes CASSGDRGTGEQFF.

By sample fraction, this clone is medium-sized. The J gene is TRBJ2-6, the V gene TRBV21-1; TRBD2 is the table's D call, not checked against the DNA. TRBV21-1 is a documented pseudogene. The CDR3 consists of 17 residues. The CDR3 sequence is CASSKAKETSGANVLTF. The CDR3 DNA sequence: TGTGCCAGCAGCAAAGCGAAGGAGACCTCTGGGGCCAACGTCCTGACTTTC.

This chain uses TRBV11-2 with TRBJ1-1; 8 nucleotides agree with TRBD1. V dropped 5 bases and J dropped 1; count of bases not matched to a gene: 9. CDR3 length: 16 amino acids. The germline V gene has CDR1 SGHAT and CDR2 FQNNGV. Written as DNA, the CDR3 is TGTGCCAGCAGCGACTCTACAGGGGGACCGAACACTGAAGCTTTCTTT. Residues: CASSDSTGGPNTEAFF.

A single count supports this clone. J is TRBJ2-7 and V is TRBV21-1. TRBV21-1 is listed as a pseudogene. The length of the CDR3 is 17 residues. In DNA form, the CDR3 reads TGTGCCAGCAGCAAAATCGTGGGCAGGGGGGGCTCCTACGAGCAGTACTTC. Its protein is CASSKIVGRGGSYEQYF.

The chain couples TRBV6-1 to TRBJ2-7; 7 positions match TRBD1. This CDR3 comprises 14 residues. Germline V gene lookup returns CDR1 MNHNS and CDR2 SASEGT. V was clipped by 8 bases and J by 0 bases; unmatched bases: 7. The CDR3: CASGGQTSSYEQYF. CDR3 nucleotides: TGTGCCAGCGGGGGACAGACGAGCTCCTACGAGCAGTACTTC.

This rearrangement joins TRBV5-4 to TRBJ2-2, with 13 bases fitting TRBD2. V lost 3 bases, J lost 5 bases, and 7 bases stayed unmatched. In germline, CDR1 is SGHNT, CDR2 YYREEE (reference sequence). There are 17 residues in the CDR3. The CDR3 nucleotides read TGTGCCAGCAGCTCGGGACTAGCGGGACAAATTACCGGGGAGCTGTTTTTT. Translation gives CASSSGLAGQITGELFF.

The genes are TRBV6-4 and TRBJ2-1, with 13 nucleotides matching TRBD2. The CDR3 consists of 15 residues. The germline V gene has CDR1 MRHNA and CDR2 SNTAGT. With 3 bases clipped from V and 5 bases from J, the junction kept 1 base outside the gene matches. Written as DNA, the CDR3 is TGTGCCAGCAGTGAAGGACTAGCGGGAGACAATGAGCAGTTCTTC. Amino acid sequence: CASSEGLAGDNEQFF.